This passage covers 32 T cell receptor beta chains from one sample sequenced in a study of blood T cell repertoires in COVID-19. TCRdb's table, derived via immunoSEQ multiplex PCR, lists solely in-frame clones and lacks some. The sample comprises some 240,000 clones, over 80% of which are singletons, and less than 2% rests with the top ten. What was sequenced was peripheral blood. Receptors were obtained from a woman aged 40 to 50 who had recovered from COVID-19.

The chain recombines TRBV5-1 with TRBJ2-2, with TRBD2 matching over 9 bases. The CDR3 is 15 amino acids. The trim removed 3 bases at V and 10 bases at J, leaving 10 bases unmatched. The germline gives CDR1 SGHRS, CDR2 YFSETQ. CDR3 DNA sequence: TGCGCCAGCAGCTCCGGGACTAGCCGTAACGCGGAGCTGTTTTTT. Protein: CASSSGTSRNAELFF.

V is TRBV18 and J is TRBJ1-5, with a possible D match to TRBD1 (6 bases). CDR3 size: 13 residues. Germline loops: CDR1 KGHSH, CDR2 LQKENI. Deletions cut 2 bases from V and 4 bases from J, with 6 bases between. CDR3 nucleotides: TGTGCCAGCTCACCAGGACAGAATCAGCCCCAGCATTTT. This gives the protein CASSPGQNQPQHF.

This chain joins TRBV28 and TRBJ2-1; D possibly corresponds to TRBD1 (5 bases). Between the trimmed V and J ends, which lost 10 bases and 2 bases, there was a span of 12 bases. Germline V gene data show CDR1 as MDHEN and CDR2 as SYDVKM. The CDR3 runs 13 residues. CDR3 in DNA: TGTGCCACCTCAGGGTCAACCTACAATGAGCAGTTCTTC. Its protein is CATSGSTYNEQFF.

The chain employs TRBV5-1 and TRBJ1-1; 11 positions agree with TRBD1. The germline gives CDR1 SGHRS, CDR2 YFSETQ. With V trimmed by 2 bases and J by 4 bases, 1 base remained unmatched. The CDR3 length is 14 residues. The CDR3 loop reads CASSFGTGGTEAFF. The CDR3 DNA follows: TGCGCCAGCAGCTTCGGGACAGGGGGCACTGAAGCTTTCTTT.

The table lists this clone with a few counts. The chain links TRBV27 to TRBJ2-4; D might be TRBD1 (5 bases). The V gene's germline CDR1 is MNHEY and CDR2 SMNVEV (reference sequence). This CDR3 is built from 13 residues. V dropped 7 bases and J dropped 7 bases, with 14 bases sitting between them. CDR3 residues: CASTSLPGNIQYF. The CDR3 bases are TGTGCCAGCACTTCCCTGCCAGGGAACATTCAGTACTTC.

The rearrangement joins TRBV11-3 to TRBJ2-5, with 9 bases that match TRBD1. CDR1 is SGHNT and CDR2 is YENEEA in the germline V gene. The CDR3 consists of 15 residues. V lost 7 bases and J lost 1; bases outside the gene matches: 7. The CDR3 bases are TGTGCCAGCACTGCCGGGACAGGGTTCCAAGAGACCCAGTACTTC. Encoded protein: CASTAGTGFQETQYF.

The J gene is TRBJ2-3, the V gene TRBV28; 10 bases are shared with TRBD2. V shed 7 bases and J 3 bases; nucleotides not matched to a gene: 4. The germline V gene encodes CDR1 MDHEN and CDR2 SYDVKM. This CDR3 spans 14 amino acids. The DNA of the CDR3 is TGTGCCAGCACCCTTAGCGGGGGGACAGATACGCAGTATTTT. This sequence encodes CASTLSGGTDTQYF.

V and J are TRBV4-1 and TRBJ2-7, with 10 nucleotides matching TRBD2. Germline CDR1 MGHRA, CDR2 YSYEKL. Trimming took 0 bases from V and 3 from J; bases not matched to a gene: 5. CDR3 size: 16 residues. Here the CDR3 reads CASSQDISGGYYEQYF. The CDR3 DNA reads TGCGCCAGCAGCCAAGACATTAGCGGGGGGTACTACGAGCAGTACTTC.

The V call is TRBV30, the J call TRBJ2-6, with 7 bases lining up with TRBD2. The V gene end was trimmed by 5 bases and the J gene end by 1 base; junction bases not matched to a gene: 11. The CDR3 has 17 residues. The germline V gene has CDR1 GTSNPN and CDR2 SVGIG (reference sequence). CDR3 in amino acids: CAWWGGMISSGANVLTF. In nucleotides, the CDR3 is TGTGCCTGGTGGGGGGGGATGATCTCTTCTGGGGCCAACGTCCTGACTTTC.

This chain connects TRBV7-9 to TRBJ1-1, with D unresolved. The CDR3 runs 14 residues. Trimming shortened V by 3 bases and J by 3 bases, and 11 bases separated the two germline ends. Germline values: CDR1 SEHNR, CDR2 FQNEAQ (reference sequence). This CDR3 is CASSLQGVYTEAFF. The CDR3 DNA reads TGTGCCAGCAGCTTGCAAGGAGTGTACACTGAAGCTTTCTTT.

A single count supports this clone. The chain joins TRBV24-1 to TRBJ2-3; 9 bases are shared with TRBD2. With V trimmed by 3 bases and J by 6 bases, 12 bases remained unmatched. CDR1 is KGHDR, CDR2 SFDVKD, per germline. The CDR3 is 17 amino acids. CDR3 nucleotide sequence: TGTGCCACCAGTGATCGGGGCGGGGGGGGCCACTTGGATACGCAGTATTTT. Protein product: CATSDRGGGGHLDTQYF.

This clone was seen a single time. This chain links TRBV29-1 with TRBJ1-3, with unresolved D. V was pared by 7 bases and J by 2 bases, with 12 bases between. Germline-derived CDR1 and CDR2 are SQVTM and ANQGSEA. This CDR3 spans 13 amino acids. The CDR3 region is CSAETLAGNTIYF. CDR3 bases: TGCAGCGCTGAGACTTTAGCTGGAAACACCATATATTTT.

The rearrangement uses TRBV7-2 and TRBJ2-7, with TRBD1 matching over 9 bases. V was clipped by 1 base and J by 1 base; unmatched bases: 5. Germline CDR1 SGHTA, CDR2 FQGNSA. This CDR3 spans 16 amino acids. The CDR3 nucleotides read TGTGCCAGCAGCTTAGTTTGGACAGGGGCATCCTACGAGCAGTACTTC. Encoded protein: CASSLVWTGASYEQYF.

The CDR3 nucleotides are TGTGCCAGCAGTTTGGGACAGAACACTGAAGCTTTCTTT. Protein sequence: CASSLGQNTEAFF. J is TRBJ1-1 and V is TRBV27; D is perhaps TRBD1 (6 bases). The CDR3 runs 13 residues. With 3 bases removed from V and 1 base from J, the gap between germline ends came to 6 bases. The germline gives CDR1 MNHEY, CDR2 SMNVEV (reference sequence).

CDR3 nucleotides: TGTGCCAGCAGTGAACCCCCTCAGGGGATGGACTATGGCTACACCTTC. Residues: CASSEPPQGMDYGYTF. The chain couples TRBV28 to TRBJ1-2; tentatively, D is TRBD1 (6 bases). Trimming stripped 5 bases from V and 3 bases from J, with 19 bases between. The CDR3 consists of 16 residues. Per germline, CDR1 MDHEN and CDR2 SYDVKM.

The CDR3 loop reads CASSLGTVYSYEQYF. For the CDR3, the DNA is TGTGCCAGCAGCTTAGGTACAGTTTACTCCTACGAGCAGTACTTC. This chain connects TRBV11-3 to TRBJ2-7; D call uncertain. Germline CDR1 reads SGHNT; CDR2 reads YENEEA. The CDR3 is 15 residues long. Trimming pared 1 base from V and 0 bases from J, leaving 10 bases between. Combining the CDR3 with reference TRBV11-3 and TRBJ2-7 gives the whole variable domain EAGVVQSPRYKIIEKKQPVAFWCNPISGHNTLYWYLQNLGQGPELLIRYENEEAVDDSQLPKDRFSAERLKGVDSTLKIQPAELGDSAVYLCASSLGTVYSYEQYFGPGTRLTVT.

The V call is TRBV5-1, the J call TRBJ1-6; a possible D gene is TRBD1 (5 bases). Germline CDR1 and CDR2: SGHRS and YFSETQ. With 4 bases removed from V and 5 bases from J, the gap between germline ends came to 13 bases. This CDR3 is 15 amino acids long. CDR3 DNA: TGCGCCAGCAGCCCATTTACAGGAGATAATTCACCCCTCCACTTT. Protein: CASSPFTGDNSPLHF.

The rearrangement uses TRBV5-6 and TRBJ2-5; TRBD1 is a possible D gene (6 bases). This CDR3 is built from 13 residues. V was shortened by 4 bases and J by 4 bases, with 11 bases between the two germline ends. CDR1 and CDR2 (germline): SGHDT, YYEEEE. The CDR3 region has the DNA TGTGCCAGCAGCATACAAGGGGGAGAGACCCAGTACTTC. Protein: CASSIQGGETQYF.

This clone was seen a handful of times. This chain connects TRBV6-5 to TRBJ1-2; 9 bases map to TRBD1. This CDR3 has 15 residues. The germline V gene encodes CDR1 MNHEY and CDR2 SVGAGI. J gave up 5 bases and V 0 bases, and 4 bases lay outside the gene matches. The CDR3 bases are TGTGCCAGCAGTTACTCGGACAGGGGAGGATATGGCTACACCTTC. It encodes CASSYSDRGGYGYTF.

This chain uses TRBV19 with TRBJ2-4; no clear D. The V gene lost 4 bases and the J gene lost 5 bases, with 12 bases spanning the gap. Germline-derived CDR1 and CDR2 are LNHDA and SQIVND (reference sequence). This CDR3 contains 14 residues. DNA of the CDR3: TGTGCCAGTAGTACCCTCGGTGAGGAAAACATTCAGTACTTC. It encodes CASSTLGEENIQYF.

The V and J genes are TRBV29-1 and TRBJ2-5; unclear D gene. The V end was cut by 2 bases, the J end by 6 bases, with 10 bases between. Germline V gene sequence: CDR1 SQVTM, CDR2 ANQGSEA. This CDR3 spans 12 amino acids. Written as DNA, the CDR3 is TGCAGCGTTGAATACTGGGCGAAGACCCAGTACTTC. Translation gives CSVEYWAKTQYF.

The J gene is TRBJ2-7, the V gene TRBV20-1; D might be TRBD1 (6 bases). Looked up from germline, CDR1 is DFQATT and CDR2 is SNEGSKA (reference sequence). V lost 5 bases to trimming and J lost 4 bases, with 9 bases between them. The CDR3 spans 11 residues. CDR3 sequence: CSAQQGYEQYF. CDR3 nucleotide sequence: TGCAGTGCTCAACAGGGTTACGAGCAGTACTTC.

This chain uses TRBV13 with TRBJ2-7, with 8 bases lining up with TRBD1. V was pared by 5 bases and J by 2 bases, with 5 bases of the junction left unmatched. There are 14 residues in the CDR3. Germline-derived CDR1 and CDR2 are PRHDT and FYEKMQ (reference sequence). The CDR3 here is CASSDRGFTYEQYF. CDR3 coding DNA: TGTGCCAGCAGCGACAGGGGCTTTACCTACGAGCAGTACTTC.

The genes are TRBV7-2 and TRBJ1-4; possible D gene TRBD1, 6 bases. Deletions cut 3 bases from V and 2 bases from J, with 10 bases between. CDR1 is SGHTA and CDR2 is FQGNSA in the germline V gene. CDR3 length equals 15 residues. CDR3 sequence (DNA): TGTGCCAGCAGCTTTTCAGGACAGACTAATGAAAAACTGTTTTTT. This encodes CASSFSGQTNEKLFF.

The rearrangement uses TRBV5-1 and TRBJ1-2; TRBD1 aligns across 8 bases. Germline assignment: CDR1 SGHRS and CDR2 YFSETQ. V lost 1 base to trimming and J lost 3 bases; unmatched junction nucleotides: 2. The CDR3 contains 14 residues. CDR3 in DNA: TGCGCCAGCAGCTTGCAGGGGGCGGACTATGGCTACACCTTC. Its translation is CASSLQGADYGYTF.

In DNA, the CDR3 is TGTGCCAGCTCACCACCCTTTACAGGGGGCATTAGCTATGGCTACACCTTC. Protein sequence: CASSPPFTGGISYGYTF. V gene TRBV18 combines with J gene TRBJ1-2; 9 bases agree with TRBD1. CDR1 and CDR2 from the germline V gene are KGHSH and LQKENI. The CDR3 runs to 17 residues. The J segment lost 4 bases and the V segment lost 0 bases, leaving 9 bases of the junction unmatched.

The chain couples TRBV28 to TRBJ1-6; D is possibly TRBD1 (6 bases). The CDR3 has 16 residues. V lost 3 bases to trimming and J lost 6 bases, with 15 bases between them. CDR1 is MDHEN, CDR2 SYDVKM, per germline. The CDR3 DNA reads TGTGCCAGCAGTTTCCGGACAGCATGGGTTAATTCACCCCTCCACTTT. Protein sequence: CASSFRTAWVNSPLHF.

This clone occurred a few times. At the DNA level, this CDR3 is encoded by other sequences in the same sample as well. The chain is built from TRBV12-3 or TRBV12-4 and TRBJ2-5; 8 positions match TRBD2. This CDR3 is 12 amino acids long. The junction had 4 bases not matched to a gene; V was cut back by 8 bases and J by 5 bases. The CDR3 region is CASGQRGETQYF. The CDR3 nucleotides are TGTGCCAGCGGGCAGCGGGGGGAGACCCAGTACTTC.

The V gene is TRBV5-5, the J gene TRBJ2-5, with D perhaps matching TRBD1 (5 bases). V was shortened by 0 bases and J by 1 base, with 7 bases between the two germline ends. This CDR3 comprises 14 residues. Germline CDR1 is SGHKS and CDR2 is YYEKEE (reference sequence). The CDR3 here is CASSLGQLQETQYF. The CDR3, as DNA: TGTGCCAGCAGCTTGGGACAGCTCCAAGAGACCCAGTACTTC.

The rearrangement joins TRBV28 to TRBJ2-7; D not certain. Germline CDR1 is MDHEN and CDR2 is SYDVKM. Trimming stripped 3 bases from V and 5 bases from J, with 11 bases between. The CDR3 has 13 residues. The CDR3 reads CASSFPPKNEQYF. CDR3 bases: TGTGCCAGCAGTTTTCCCCCTAAGAACGAGCAGTACTTC. Supplemented by reference TRBV28 and TRBJ2-7, the full variable domain reads DVKVTQSSRYLVKRTGEKVFLECVQDMDHENMFWYRQDPGLGLRLIYFSYDVKMKEKGDIPEGYSVSREKKERFSLILESASTNQTSMYLCASSFPPKNEQYFGPGTRLTVT.

The genes are TRBV5-5 and TRBJ1-5, with a tentative D call TRBD1 (5 bases). The V and J ends lost 0 bases and 3 bases respectively, with 10 bases between them. The CDR3 is 15 amino acids. The germline CDR1 and CDR2 sequences are SGHKS and YYEKEE (reference sequence). DNA for the CDR3: TGTGCCAGCAGCTTGGGGGGCGCGAACAATCAGCCCCAGCATTTT. As protein: CASSLGGANNQPQHF.

J is TRBJ2-3 and V is TRBV29-1; no clear D. This CDR3 is 13 amino acids long. Germline V gene sequence: CDR1 SQVTM, CDR2 ANQGSEA. Trimming took off 0 bases at V and 1 base at J, with 5 bases between the two ends. CDR3 residues: CSVEDSGTDTQYF. DNA of the CDR3: TGCAGCGTTGAAGATTCGGGCACAGATACGCAGTATTTT.